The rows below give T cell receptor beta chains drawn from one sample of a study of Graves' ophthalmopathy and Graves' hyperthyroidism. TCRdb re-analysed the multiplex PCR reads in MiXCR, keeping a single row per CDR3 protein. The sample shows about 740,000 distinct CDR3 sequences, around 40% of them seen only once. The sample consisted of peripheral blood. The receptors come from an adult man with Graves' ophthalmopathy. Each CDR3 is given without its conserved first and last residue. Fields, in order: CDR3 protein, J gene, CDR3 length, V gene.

CDR3 protein: SAASGGAGETQY
J gene: TRBJ2-5
CDR3 length: 12
V gene: TRBV20-1

CDR3 protein: ASSFTRASANQPQH
J gene: TRBJ1-5
CDR3 length: 14
V gene: TRBV7-8

CDR3 protein: ASSPYGNSPLH
J gene: TRBJ1-6
CDR3 length: 11
V gene: TRBV10-3

CDR3 protein: ASSASGTMNTGELF
J gene: TRBJ2-2
CDR3 length: 14
V gene: TRBV19

CDR3 protein: ASSGTGGFAYGYT
J gene: TRBJ1-2
CDR3 length: 13
V gene: TRBV7-9

CDR3 protein: ASSPGRDEQY
J gene: TRBJ2-7
CDR3 length: 10
V gene: TRBV3-1

CDR3 protein: ASSAREGSEDGYT
J gene: TRBJ1-2
CDR3 length: 13
V gene: TRBV9

CDR3 protein: ASSPRLEETQY
J gene: TRBJ2-5
CDR3 length: 11
V gene: TRBV7-9

CDR3 protein: ASSYTGDGELF
J gene: TRBJ2-2
CDR3 length: 11
V gene: TRBV7-7

CDR3 protein: ASSPGGDGNTIY
J gene: TRBJ1-3
CDR3 length: 12
V gene: TRBV6-1

CDR3 protein: AISEDRAIDNEKLF
J gene: TRBJ1-4
CDR3 length: 14
V gene: TRBV10-3

CDR3 protein: ASSIGHLNQPQH
J gene: TRBJ1-5
CDR3 length: 12
V gene: TRBV19

CDR3 protein: ASSEDNGVRGEKLF
J gene: TRBJ1-4
CDR3 length: 14
V gene: TRBV2

CDR3 protein: ATSDPGTGEGHSPLH
J gene: TRBJ1-6
CDR3 length: 15
V gene: TRBV24-1